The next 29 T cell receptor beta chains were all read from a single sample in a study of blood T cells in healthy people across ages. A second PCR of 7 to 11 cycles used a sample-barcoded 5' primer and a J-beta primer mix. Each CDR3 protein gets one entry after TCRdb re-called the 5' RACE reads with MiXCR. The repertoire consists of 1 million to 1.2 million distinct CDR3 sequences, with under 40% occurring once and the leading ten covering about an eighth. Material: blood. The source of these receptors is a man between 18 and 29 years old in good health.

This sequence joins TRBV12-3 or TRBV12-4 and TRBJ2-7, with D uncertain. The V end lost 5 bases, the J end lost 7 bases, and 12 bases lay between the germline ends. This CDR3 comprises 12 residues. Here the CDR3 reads CASSLPTHEQYF. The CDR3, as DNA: TGTGCCAGCAGTCTCCCGACGCATGAGCAGTACTTC.

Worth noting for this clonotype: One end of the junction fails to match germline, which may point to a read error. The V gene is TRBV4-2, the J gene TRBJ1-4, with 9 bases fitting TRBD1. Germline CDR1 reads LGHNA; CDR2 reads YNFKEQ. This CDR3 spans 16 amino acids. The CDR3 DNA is TGTGCCGGCAGCCAGGGAACAGGGGGCGTGGGGGAAAAACTGTTTTTT. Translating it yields CAGSQGTGGVGEKLFF.

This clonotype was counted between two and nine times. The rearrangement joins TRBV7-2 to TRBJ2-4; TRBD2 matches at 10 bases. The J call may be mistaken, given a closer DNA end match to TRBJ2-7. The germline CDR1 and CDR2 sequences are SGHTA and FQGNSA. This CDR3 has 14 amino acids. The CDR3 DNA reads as TGTGCCAGCTCCTCTGGGACTAGCGCAGACGAGCAGTACTTC. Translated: CASSSGTSADEQYF.

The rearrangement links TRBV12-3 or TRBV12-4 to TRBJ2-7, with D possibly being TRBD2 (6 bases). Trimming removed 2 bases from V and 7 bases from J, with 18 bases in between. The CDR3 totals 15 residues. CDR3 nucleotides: TGTGCCAGCAGTTTATGGGCTAGCGAGTCTTATGAGCAGTACTTC. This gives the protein CASSLWASESYEQYF.

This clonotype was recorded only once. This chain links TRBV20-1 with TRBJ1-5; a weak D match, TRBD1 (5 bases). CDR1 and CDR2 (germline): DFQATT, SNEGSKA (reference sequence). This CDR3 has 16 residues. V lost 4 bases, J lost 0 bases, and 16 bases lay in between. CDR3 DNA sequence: TGCAGTGCTACATCAGGGCACCACGATAGCAATCAGCCCCAGCATTTT. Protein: CSATSGHHDSNQPQHF.

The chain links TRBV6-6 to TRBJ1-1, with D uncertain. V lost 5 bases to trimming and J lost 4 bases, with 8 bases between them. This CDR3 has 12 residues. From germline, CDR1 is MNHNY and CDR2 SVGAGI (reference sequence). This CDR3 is CASSPLPTEAFF. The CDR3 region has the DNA TGTGCCAGCAGTCCGCTTCCCACTGAAGCTTTCTTT.

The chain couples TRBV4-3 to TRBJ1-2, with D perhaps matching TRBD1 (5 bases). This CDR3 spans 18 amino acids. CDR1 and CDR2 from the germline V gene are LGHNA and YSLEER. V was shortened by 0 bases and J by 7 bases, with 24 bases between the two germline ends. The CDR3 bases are TGCGCCAGCAGCCAAGACTCTCTCCAGGGCAGGGTGAAAGGTGGCTACACCTTC. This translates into CASSQDSLQGRVKGGYTF.

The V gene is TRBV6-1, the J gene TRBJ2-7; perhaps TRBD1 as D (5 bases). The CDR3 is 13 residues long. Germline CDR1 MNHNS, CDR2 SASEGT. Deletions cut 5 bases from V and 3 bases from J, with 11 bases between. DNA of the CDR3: TGTGCCAGCAGTTTTCAGGGTATCTACGAGCAGTACTTC. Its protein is CASSFQGIYEQYF.

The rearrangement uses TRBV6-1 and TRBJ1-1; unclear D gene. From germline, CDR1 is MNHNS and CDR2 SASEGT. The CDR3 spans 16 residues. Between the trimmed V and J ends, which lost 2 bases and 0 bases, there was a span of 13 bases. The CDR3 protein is CASSENWGGMNTEAFF. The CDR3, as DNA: TGTGCCAGCAGTGAAAATTGGGGAGGTATGAACACTGAAGCTTTCTTT.

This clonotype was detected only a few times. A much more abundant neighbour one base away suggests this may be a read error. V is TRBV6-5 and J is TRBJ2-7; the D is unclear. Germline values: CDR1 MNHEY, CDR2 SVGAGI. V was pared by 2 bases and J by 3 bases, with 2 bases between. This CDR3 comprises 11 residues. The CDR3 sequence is CASSYHYEQYF. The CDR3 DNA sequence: TGTGCCAGCAGTTACCACTACGAGCAGTACTTC.

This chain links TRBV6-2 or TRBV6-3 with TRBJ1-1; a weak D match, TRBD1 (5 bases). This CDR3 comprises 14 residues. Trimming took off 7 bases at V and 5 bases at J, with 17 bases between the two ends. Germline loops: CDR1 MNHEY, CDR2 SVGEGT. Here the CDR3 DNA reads TGTGCCAGCACCGCGGGGGGGAAAGGGACTGAAGCTTTCTTT. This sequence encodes CASTAGGKGTEAFF.

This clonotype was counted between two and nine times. CDR3 in DNA: TGTGCCAGCAGGCGGACAGGGTCCAAAAATGAGCAGTTCTTC. Amino acid sequence: CASRRTGSKNEQFF. The V call is TRBV6-2 or TRBV6-3, the J call TRBJ2-1; 8 bases fit TRBD1. V lost 6 bases, J lost 7 bases, and 8 bases stayed unmatched. Germline V gives CDR1 MNHEY, CDR2 SVGEGT. The CDR3 has 14 amino acids.

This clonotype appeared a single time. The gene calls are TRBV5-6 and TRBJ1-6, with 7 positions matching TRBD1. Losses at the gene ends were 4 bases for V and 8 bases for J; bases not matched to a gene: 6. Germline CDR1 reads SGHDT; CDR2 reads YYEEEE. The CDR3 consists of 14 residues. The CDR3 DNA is TGTGCCAGCAGCCAAGGACAGGTCCATTCACCCCTCCACTTT. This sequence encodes CASSQGQVHSPLHF.

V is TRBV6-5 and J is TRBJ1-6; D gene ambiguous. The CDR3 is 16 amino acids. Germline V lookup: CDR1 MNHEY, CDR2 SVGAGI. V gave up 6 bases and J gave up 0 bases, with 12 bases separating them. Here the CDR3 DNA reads TGTGCCAGCAGGCAAGACGGGAGCTCCTATAATTCACCCCTCCACTTT. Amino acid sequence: CASRQDGSSYNSPLHF.

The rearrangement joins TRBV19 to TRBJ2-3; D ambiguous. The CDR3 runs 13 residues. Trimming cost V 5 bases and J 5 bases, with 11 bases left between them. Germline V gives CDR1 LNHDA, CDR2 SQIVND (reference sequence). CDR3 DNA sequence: TGTGCCAGTAGTCGAAATGAGGTAGATACGCAGTATTTT. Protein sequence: CASSRNEVDTQYF.

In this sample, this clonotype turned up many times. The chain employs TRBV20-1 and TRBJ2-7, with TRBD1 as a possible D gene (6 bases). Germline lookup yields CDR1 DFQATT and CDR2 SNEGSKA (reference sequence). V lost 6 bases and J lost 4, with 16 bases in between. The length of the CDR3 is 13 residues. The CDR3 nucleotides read TGCAGTGCAGGGAACAGGGAAGGGTACGAGCAGTACTTC. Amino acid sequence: CSAGNREGYEQYF.

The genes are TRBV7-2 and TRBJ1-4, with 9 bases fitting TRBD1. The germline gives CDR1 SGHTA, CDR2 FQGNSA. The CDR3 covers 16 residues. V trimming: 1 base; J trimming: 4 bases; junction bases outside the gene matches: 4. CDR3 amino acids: CASSLVTGGINEKLFF. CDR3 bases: TGTGCCAGCAGCTTAGTGACAGGGGGTATTAATGAAAAACTGTTTTTT.

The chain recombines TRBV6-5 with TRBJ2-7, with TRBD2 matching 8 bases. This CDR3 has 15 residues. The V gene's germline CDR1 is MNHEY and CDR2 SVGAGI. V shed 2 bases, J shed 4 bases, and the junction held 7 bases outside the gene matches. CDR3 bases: TGTGCCAGCAGTTACCAAGCGGGGGAGGGGTACGAGCAGTACTTC. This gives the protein CASSYQAGEGYEQYF.

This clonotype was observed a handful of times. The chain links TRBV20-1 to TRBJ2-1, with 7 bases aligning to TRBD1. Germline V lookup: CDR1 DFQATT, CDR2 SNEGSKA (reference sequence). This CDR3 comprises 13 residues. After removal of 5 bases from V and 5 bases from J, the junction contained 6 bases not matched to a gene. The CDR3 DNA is TGCAGTGCTCCCGGGACAGTAGACAATGAGCAGTTCTTC. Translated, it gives CSAPGTVDNEQFF.

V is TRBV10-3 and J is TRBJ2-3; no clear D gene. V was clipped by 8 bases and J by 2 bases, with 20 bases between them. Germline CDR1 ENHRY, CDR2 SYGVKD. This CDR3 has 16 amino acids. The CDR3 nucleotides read TGTGCCATCTGCGACGGGCCCCCCGTTAACACAGATACGCAGTATTTT. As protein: CAICDGPPVNTDTQYF.

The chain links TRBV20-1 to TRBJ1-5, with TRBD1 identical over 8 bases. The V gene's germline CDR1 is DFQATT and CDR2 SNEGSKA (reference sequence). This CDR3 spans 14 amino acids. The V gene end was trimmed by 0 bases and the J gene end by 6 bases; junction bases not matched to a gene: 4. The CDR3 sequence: CSARDQGALQPQHF. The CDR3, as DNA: TGCAGTGCTAGAGACCAGGGGGCCCTTCAGCCCCAGCATTTT.

As DNA, the CDR3 is TGTGCCAGCAGCCGGGCTCAGGGGGTGGATGGCTACACCTTC. Protein product: CASSRAQGVDGYTF. This chain links TRBV7-2 with TRBJ1-2; 7 nucleotides line up with TRBD1. CDR1 and CDR2 from the germline V gene are SGHTA and FQGNSA. CDR3 size: 14 residues. V gave up 5 bases and J gave up 6 bases; unmatched junction bases: 9. Filled out from reference TRBV7-2 and TRBJ1-2, the complete variable domain reads GAGVSQSPSNKVTEKGKDVELRCDPISGHTALYWYRQSLGQGLEFLIYFQGNSAPDKSGLPSDRFSAERTGGSVSTLTIQRTQQEDSAVYLCASSRAQGVDGYTFGSGTRLTVV.

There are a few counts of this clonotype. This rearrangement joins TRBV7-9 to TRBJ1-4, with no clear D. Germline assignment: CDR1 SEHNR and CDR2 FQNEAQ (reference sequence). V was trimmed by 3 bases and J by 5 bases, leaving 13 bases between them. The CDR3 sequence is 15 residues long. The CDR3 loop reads CASSFPEAKNEKLFF. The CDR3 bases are TGTGCCAGCAGCTTCCCGGAGGCCAAGAATGAAAAACTGTTTTTT.

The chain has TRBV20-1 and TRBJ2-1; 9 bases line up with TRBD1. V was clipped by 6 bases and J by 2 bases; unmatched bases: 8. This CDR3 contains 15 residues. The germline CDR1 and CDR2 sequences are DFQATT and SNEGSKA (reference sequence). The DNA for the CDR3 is TGCAGTGCCGATACAGGGGGCGCGGCCTACAATGAGCAGTTCTTC. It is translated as CSADTGGAAYNEQFF.

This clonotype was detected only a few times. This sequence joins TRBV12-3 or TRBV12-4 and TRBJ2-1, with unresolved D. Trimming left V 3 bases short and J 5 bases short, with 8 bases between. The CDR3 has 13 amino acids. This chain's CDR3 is CASSFDSHNEQFF. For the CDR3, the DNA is TGTGCCAGCAGTTTTGATAGCCACAATGAGCAGTTCTTC.

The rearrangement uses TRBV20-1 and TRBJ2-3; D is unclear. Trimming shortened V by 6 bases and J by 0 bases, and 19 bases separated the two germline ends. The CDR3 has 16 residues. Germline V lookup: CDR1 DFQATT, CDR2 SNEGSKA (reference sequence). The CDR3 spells CSASALVGSSTDTQYF. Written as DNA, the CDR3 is TGCAGTGCCAGCGCCCTTGTGGGGTCTAGCACAGATACGCAGTATTTT.

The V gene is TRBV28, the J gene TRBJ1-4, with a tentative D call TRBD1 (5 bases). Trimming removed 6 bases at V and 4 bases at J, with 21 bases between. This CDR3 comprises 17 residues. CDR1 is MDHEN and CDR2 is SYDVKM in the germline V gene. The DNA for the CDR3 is TGTGCCAGCAGACCATCGGCTGGGGGGTACAATAATGAAAAACTGTTTTTT. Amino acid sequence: CASRPSAGGYNNEKLFF.

The CDR3 DNA is TGTGCCATCAGTGCGAACCCGACAGGGGGCTTGGTCAATGAGCAGTTCTTC. This translates into CAISANPTGGLVNEQFF. V and J are TRBV10-3 and TRBJ2-1; the match to TRBD1 covers 10 bases. Germline-derived CDR1 and CDR2 are ENHRY and SYGVKD. This CDR3 contains 17 residues. V trimming: 4 bases; J trimming: 6 bases; junction bases outside the gene matches: 12.

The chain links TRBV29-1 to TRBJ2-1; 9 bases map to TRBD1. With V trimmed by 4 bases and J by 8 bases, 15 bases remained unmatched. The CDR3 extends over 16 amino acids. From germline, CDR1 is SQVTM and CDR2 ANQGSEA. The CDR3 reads CSVGKGQGTKSDEQFF. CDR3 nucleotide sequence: TGCAGCGTTGGCAAGGGACAGGGAACTAAGAGCGATGAGCAGTTCTTC.